Listed below are T cell receptor beta chains from one sample, sequenced in a study of post-analysis software for immune sequencing data. TCRdb redid the calling of the PCR reads with MiXCR, one entry per CDR3 protein. The sample has roughly 540,000 distinct CDR3 sequences; roughly 34% are singletons. The sample consisted of blood. All receptors come from a girl aged 2 to 17 with multiple sclerosis. The CDR3 runs from the conserved cysteine through the conserved F or W. The D gene is left open where the match is weak. Clone size is not always given. Where it is, it says once, few, many or a class for expanded clones.

size: few
J: TRBJ2-6
V: TRBV5-1
D: -
CDR3: CASSLAYGANVLTF
DNA: TGCGCCAGCAGCTTGGCCTACGGGGCCAACGTCCTGACTTTC

size: few
J: TRBJ2-5
V: TRBV12-3/TRBV12-4
D: TRBD2
CDR3: CASSPNSGGAPETQYF
DNA: TGTGCCAGCAGTCCAAATAGCGGGGGGGCCCCAGAGACCCAGTACTTC

size: few
J: TRBJ2-3
V: TRBV20-1
D: TRBD2
CDR3: CSARRGTSGGLFHTDTQYF
DNA: TGCAGTGCTCGACGCGGGACTAGCGGGGGGTTATTCCACACAGATACGCAGTATTTT

size: many
J: TRBJ2-7
V: TRBV7-7
D: -
CDR3: CASSLLRGYEQYF
DNA: TGTGCTAGCAGCTTATTGAGGGGTTACGAGCAGTACTTC

size: few
J: TRBJ2-3
V: TRBV18
D: TRBD2
CDR3: CASSPSGGDTQYF
DNA: TGTGCCAGCTCACCTAGCGGGGGAGATACGCAGTATTTT

size: few
J: TRBJ2-1
V: TRBV5-1
D: TRBD1
CDR3: CASSIGTGGYEQFF
DNA: TGCGCCAGCAGCATTGGGACAGGGGGATATGAGCAGTTCTTC

size: once
J: TRBJ2-3
V: TRBV19
D: -
CDR3: CASSIGGSDTDTQYF
DNA: TGTGCCAGTAGTATTGGGGGCAGCGACACAGATACGCAGTATTTT

size: few
J: TRBJ1-1
V: TRBV12-3/TRBV12-4
D: -
CDR3: CASRIQGIGNTEAFF
DNA: TGTGCCAGCAGGATACAGGGAATTGGGAACACTGAAGCTTTCTTT

size: -
J: TRBJ2-1
V: TRBV15
D: -
CDR3: CATSRDLVAKPPYNEQFF
DNA: TGTGCCACCAGCAGAGATCTCGTAGCGAAACCCCCCTACAATGAGCAGTTCTTC

size: few
J: TRBJ2-3
V: TRBV7-6
D: TRBD2
CDR3: CASSLALAETDTQYF
DNA: TGTGCCAGCAGCTTAGCGCTAGCGGAGACAGATACGCAGTATTTT

size: -
J: TRBJ1-1
V: TRBV28
D: -
CDR3: CASSTQGRRGVTEAFF
DNA: TGTGCCAGCAGCACCCAAGGCCGGAGGGGGGTCACTGAAGCTTTCTTT

size: -
J: TRBJ1-6
V: TRBV7-9
D: -
CDR3: CASSLEPGVNSPLHF
DNA: TGTGCCAGCAGCTTAGAGCCAGGGGTAAATTCACCCCTCCACTTT

size: few
J: TRBJ2-7
V: TRBV2
D: -
CDR3: CASSEGRLYEQYF
DNA: TGTGCCAGCAGTGAAGGTCGGCTATACGAGCAGTACTTC

size: -
J: TRBJ1-5
V: TRBV20-1
D: -
CDR3: CSVPVGQPQHF
DNA: TGCAGTGTCCCAGTTGGGCAGCCCCAGCATTTT

size: few
J: TRBJ2-7
V: TRBV7-7
D: -
CDR3: CASSYDRSSYEQYF
DNA: TGTGCTAGCAGCTATGACAGGAGCTCCTACGAGCAGTACTTC

size: few
J: TRBJ1-1
V: TRBV7-9
D: -
CDR3: CASSPKNTEAFF
DNA: TGTGCCAGCAGCCCCAAGAACACTGAAGCTTTCTTT

size: once
J: TRBJ2-1
V: TRBV6-1
D: -
CDR3: CASSDPLGGAPYNEQFF
DNA: TGTGCCAGCAGTGACCCCCTTGGGGGGGCCCCTTACAATGAGCAGTTCTTC